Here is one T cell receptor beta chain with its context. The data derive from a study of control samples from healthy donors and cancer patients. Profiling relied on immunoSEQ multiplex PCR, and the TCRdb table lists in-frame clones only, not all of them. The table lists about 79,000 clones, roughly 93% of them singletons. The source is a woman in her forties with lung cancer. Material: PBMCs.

The CDR3 is CASSLDRGSGYTF. The DNA of the CDR3 is TGTGCCAGCAGCCTCGACCGAGGAAGTGGCTACACCTTC. The V gene is TRBV7-9, the J gene TRBJ1-2, with D hard to call. The CDR3 has 13 amino acids. V was pared by 5 bases and J by 7 bases, with 14 bases between. Germline values: CDR1 SEHNR, CDR2 FQNEAQ (reference sequence).